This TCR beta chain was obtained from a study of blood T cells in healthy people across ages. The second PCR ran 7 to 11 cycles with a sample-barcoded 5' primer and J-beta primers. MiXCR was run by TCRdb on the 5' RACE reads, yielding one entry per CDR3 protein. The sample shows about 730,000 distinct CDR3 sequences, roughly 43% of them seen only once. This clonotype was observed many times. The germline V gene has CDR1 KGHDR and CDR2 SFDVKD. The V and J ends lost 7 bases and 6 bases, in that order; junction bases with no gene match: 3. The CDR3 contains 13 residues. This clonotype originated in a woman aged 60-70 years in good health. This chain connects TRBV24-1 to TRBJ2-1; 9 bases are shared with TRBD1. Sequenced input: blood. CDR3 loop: CATRGQGFNEQFF. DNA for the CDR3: TGTGCCACCAGGGGACAGGGTTTCAATGAGCAGTTCTTC.